This TCR beta chain was identified in a study of T cell changes during pregnancy in multiple sclerosis. The assay was immunoSEQ multiplex PCR, and TCRdb's table has in-frame clones only and misses some. The table lists about 80,000 clones, around 93% of them singletons. The CDR3 totals 14 residues. V dropped 1 base and J dropped 3; count of bases not matched to a gene: 4. Germline V CDR1 and CDR2: GTSNPN, SVGIG (reference sequence). The sample consisted of peripheral blood, taken after pregnancy. The clonotype was recovered from a female donor in good health, enrolled as a control in a pregnancy study. This chain joins TRBV30 and TRBJ2-7, with 9 positions matching TRBD1. The CDR3 nucleotides read TGTGCCTGGAGTGCGGGACAGGGCAACTACGAGCAGTACTTC. It encodes CAWSAGQGNYEQYF.